The next 25 T cell receptor beta chains were all read from a single sample in a study of CD8+CD57+ T cells in acquired aplastic anemia. CDR3 and TCR beta VDJ profiling relied on a genomic DNA template. TCRdb reanalysed the reads using MiXCR and keeps one entry per CDR3 protein. Of around 290,000 distinct CDR3 sequences listed, approximately 60% are singletons. Only patients with CD8+CD57+ cell expansion on flow cytometry were chosen for sequencing. The specimen sequenced was sorted CD4+, CD8+, or CD8+CD57+ T cells (not recorded which) from PBMCs. The receptors were gathered from a human donor with aplastic anemia.

V gene TRBV5-6 combines with J gene TRBJ1-4, with TRBD1 matching over 7 bases. With V trimmed by 4 bases and J by 7 bases, 4 bases remained unmatched. The CDR3 has 13 amino acids. The germline V gene has CDR1 SGHDT and CDR2 YYEEEE. The CDR3 sequence: CASSDRVGEKLFF. Written as DNA, the CDR3 is TGTGCCAGCAGCGACAGGGTCGGTGAAAAACTGTTTTTT.

Many counts were recorded for this clonotype. This chain links TRBV30 with TRBJ2-1, with TRBD2 matching 9 bases. CDR3 length: 14 amino acids. CDR1 and CDR2 (germline): GTSNPN, SVGIG (reference sequence). V lost 6 bases, J lost 3 bases, and 6 bases stayed unmatched. CDR3 nucleotide sequence: TGTGCCTGCTCTTGGACTAGCGTCTACAATGAGCAGTTCTTC. Translated: CACSWTSVYNEQFF.

This clonotype was observed many times. V is TRBV11-2 and J is TRBJ2-1, with a possible D match to TRBD2 (5 bases). CDR1 and CDR2 from the germline V gene are SGHAT and FQNNGV. CDR3 length: 14 residues. Trimming removed 3 bases from V and 3 bases from J, with 9 bases in between. For the CDR3, the DNA is TGTGCCAGCAGCTTCGAGCGGAGCTACAATGAGCAGTTCTTC. Its protein is CASSFERSYNEQFF.

This clonotype occurred many times. The chain links TRBV3-1 to TRBJ1-2, with TRBD1 matching over 9 bases. Per the germline V gene, CDR1 is LGHDT and CDR2 is YNNKEL (reference sequence). The CDR3 has 15 amino acids. Trimming took 4 bases from V and 4 from J; bases not matched to a gene: 7. This chain's CDR3 is CASSPTGGAIYGYTF. The CDR3, as DNA: TGTGCCAGCAGCCCTACAGGGGGCGCGATCTATGGCTACACCTTC.

This chain uses TRBV7-3 with TRBJ1-1; D remains ambiguous. Trimming took off 2 bases at V and 4 bases at J, with 5 bases between the two ends. The CDR3 spans 12 residues. Germline V gene data show CDR1 as SGHTA and CDR2 as FQGTGA. CDR3 sequence: CASSLWATEAFF. Here the CDR3 DNA reads TGTGCCAGCAGCTTATGGGCCACTGAAGCTTTCTTT.

Notes on this clonotype: One end of the junction fails to match germline, which may point to a read error. The chain has TRBV10-3 and TRBJ2-3; 7 bases fit TRBD2. Germline assignment: CDR1 ENHRY and CDR2 SYGVKD. This CDR3 spans 13 amino acids. CDR3 DNA sequence: TGTGCCATCGGTGAGTCCCGGACTAGTGAGCAGTATTTT. Residues: CAIGESRTSEQYF.

J is TRBJ1-6 and V is TRBV19; 7 nucleotides align to TRBD1. CDR1 is LNHDA and CDR2 is SQIVND in the germline V gene (reference sequence). CDR3 size: 14 residues. V lost 3 bases, J lost 8 bases, and 4 bases stayed unmatched. Written as DNA, the CDR3 is TGTGCCAGTAGTATTACAGGGGCGGATTCACCCCTCCACTTT. It specifies CASSITGADSPLHF.

This chain links TRBV24-1 with TRBJ2-7; 9 nucleotides match TRBD2. This CDR3 region has 14 residues. The trim removed 3 bases at V and 4 bases at J, leaving 3 bases unmatched. The germline CDR1 and CDR2 sequences are KGHDR and SFDVKD. CDR3 coding DNA: TGTGCCACCAGTGATAGCGGGGGGCTTTACGAGCAGTACTTC. Translating it yields CATSDSGGLYEQYF.

In this sample, this clonotype turned up a few times. The genes are TRBV12-3 or TRBV12-4 and TRBJ2-7; D may be TRBD1 (5 bases). The length of the CDR3 is 11 residues. The V gene lost 5 bases and the J gene lost 5 bases, with 7 bases spanning the gap. CDR3 bases: TGTGCCAGCAGTAGGGGCCACGAGCAGTACTTC. Amino acids: CASSRGHEQYF.

V is TRBV6-6 and J is TRBJ1-6; 8 bases agree with TRBD1. CDR1 is MNHNY, CDR2 SVGAGI, per germline (reference sequence). The CDR3 has 13 residues. V lost 7 bases to trimming and J lost 8 bases; unmatched junction nucleotides: 4. CDR3 nucleotides: TGTGCCAGCAAACCGGGACAGGATTCACCCCTCCACTTT. Amino acid sequence: CASKPGQDSPLHF.

The rearrangement joins TRBV7-2 to TRBJ1-1; no firm D call. Germline assignment: CDR1 SGHTA and CDR2 FQGNSA. V was cut by 1 base and J by 2 bases, with 20 bases left in between. The CDR3 sequence is 18 residues long. CDR3 coding DNA: TGTGCCAGCAGCTTAGAATTGGGCCTAGCGGGATTTAACACTGAAGCTTTCTTT. Translating it yields CASSLELGLAGFNTEAFF.

There are a few counts of this clonotype. The chain joins TRBV27 to TRBJ1-1; D gene ambiguous. CDR1 and CDR2 (germline): MNHEY, SMNVEV (reference sequence). This CDR3 contains 15 residues. Trimming left V 3 bases short and J 8 bases short, with 19 bases between. As DNA, the CDR3 is TGTGCCAGCAGTTTCGAGAGAGGTATGGGAGAGGAAGCTTTCTTT. Translating gives CASSFERGMGEEAFF.

The V and J genes are TRBV20-1 and TRBJ2-1; D tentatively reads TRBD1 or TRBD2 (5 bases each). The CDR3 has 16 amino acids. Germline assignment: CDR1 DFQATT and CDR2 SNEGSKA (reference sequence). V shed 6 bases and J shed 1 base, with 19 bases lying between them. This CDR3 reads CSAASGRASSYNEQFF. The CDR3 DNA is TGCAGTGCCGCCTCGGGGCGGGCGAGTTCCTACAATGAGCAGTTCTTC.

The CDR3 protein is CASTSSSYNEQFF. DNA of the CDR3: TGTGCCAGTACTTCTAGCTCCTACAATGAGCAGTTCTTC. The V and J genes are TRBV19 and TRBJ2-1; D is unresolved. The germline CDR1 and CDR2 sequences are LNHDA and SQIVND (reference sequence). This CDR3 is built from 13 residues. V was cut by 7 bases and J by 0 bases, with 7 bases left in between.

This clonotype was detected only a few times. The chain is built from TRBV20-1 and TRBJ1-6; TRBD1 is a possible D gene (6 bases). V gave up 6 bases and J gave up 6 bases, with 12 bases separating them. Germline CDR1 DFQATT, CDR2 SNEGSKA (reference sequence). This CDR3 contains 13 residues. Here the CDR3 reads CSARTASNSPLHF. The CDR3, as DNA: TGCAGTGCGCGGACAGCATCTAATTCACCCCTCCACTTT.

This clonotype was seen ten or more times. This chain links TRBV6-5 with TRBJ1-2, with D perhaps matching TRBD1 (6 bases). The CDR3 length is 13 residues. CDR1 is MNHEY and CDR2 is SVGAGI in the germline V gene. V lost 8 bases and J lost 4, with 14 bases in between. CDR3 sequence: CASVGQIGYGYTF. The CDR3 nucleotides read TGTGCCAGCGTCGGACAGATTGGCTATGGCTACACCTTC.

This clonotype was counted many times. The chain carries TRBV5-5 and TRBJ2-7; D may be TRBD1 (5 bases). This CDR3 has 13 residues. Deletions cut 2 bases from V and 5 bases from J, with 11 bases between. Germline-derived CDR1 and CDR2 are SGHKS and YYEKEE (reference sequence). CDR3 nucleotides: TGTGCCAGCAGCTTAGGGGTATCCCACGAGCAGTACTTC. Translation gives CASSLGVSHEQYF. The variable domain in full, with the rest retrieved from reference TRBV5-5 and TRBJ2-7, is DAGVTQSPTHLIKTRGQQVTLRCSPISGHKSVSWYQQVLGQGPQFIFQYYEKEERGRGNFPDRFSARQFPNYSSELNVNALLLGDSALYLCASSLGVSHEQYFGPGTRLTVT.

Details on this clonotype: It is unclear where the CDR3 begins or ends on the DNA, so no DNA is shown, and the CDR3 is as TCRdb lists it. V gene TRBV7-3 combines with J gene TRBJ2-7; the listed D gene, TRBD1, was not tested against the DNA. Germline CDR1 and CDR2: SGHTA and FQGTGA. Ends included, the CDR3 has 19 residues. Here the CDR3 reads CASSFYICSATVRAGEQYF.

This clonotype has just one count. The junction does not match germline at one end; this may be a read error. V is TRBV20-1 and J is TRBJ1-2, with a weak D call TRBD1 (5 bases). The CDR3 runs to 12 residues. CDR1 is DFQATT, CDR2 SNEGSKA, per germline (reference sequence). CDR3 DNA sequence: TGCAGTGCTAGTCACGGGGGAAATGGCTACGCCTTC. Amino acid sequence: CSASHGGNGYAF.

V usage is TRBV24-1 and J usage is TRBJ2-5, with 14 nucleotides matching TRBD2. The V and J ends lost 0 bases and 1 base, in that order; junction bases with no gene match: 6. Germline loops: CDR1 KGHDR, CDR2 SFDVKD. This CDR3 is built from 19 residues. CDR3 sequence: CATSDLCRLAGGPQETQYF. The DNA for the CDR3 is TGTGCCACCAGTGATTTGTGTCGACTAGCGGGAGGGCCCCAAGAGACCCAGTACTTC.

In this sample, this clonotype turned up many times. V and J are TRBV2 and TRBJ2-3, with D tentatively TRBD2 (5 bases). This CDR3 contains 15 residues. Germline V gives CDR1 SNHLY, CDR2 FYNNEI. The V end was cut by 5 bases, the J end by 4 bases, with 16 bases between. The CDR3 nucleotides read TGTGCCAGCAGTCTAGACTGGTTTAGCGCAGATACGCAGTATTTT. Protein: CASSLDWFSADTQYF.

This sequence joins TRBV24-1 and TRBJ2-7, with 7 positions matching TRBD1. Germline CDR1 and CDR2: KGHDR and SFDVKD. V was pared by 1 base and J by 5 bases, with 7 bases of the junction left unmatched. This CDR3 has 15 residues. CDR3 coding DNA: TGTGCCACCAGTGATTTAGGGGACAGTCCCCACGAGCAGTACTTC. It encodes CATSDLGDSPHEQYF.

As DNA, the CDR3 is TGCAGTGCTAGAGATGGGGGCGCAAACACCGGGGAGCTGTTTTTT. It encodes CSARDGGANTGELFF. V usage is TRBV20-1 and J usage is TRBJ2-2; a weak D match, TRBD1 (6 bases). V was shortened by 0 bases and J by 2 bases, with 10 bases between the two germline ends. Germline V CDR1 and CDR2: DFQATT, SNEGSKA (reference sequence). This CDR3 is 15 amino acids long.

V usage is TRBV5-1 and J usage is TRBJ1-1; 10 positions agree with TRBD1. Germline CDR1 SGHRS, CDR2 YFSETQ. The CDR3 is 18 amino acids. The junction had 17 bases not matched to a gene; V was cut back by 4 bases and J by 5 bases. The CDR3 sequence is CASSGEVTGGAPFTEAFF. The CDR3 coding sequence is TGCGCCAGCAGCGGGGAGGTGACAGGGGGCGCCCCTTTTACTGAAGCTTTCTTT. Complete variable domain (other parts from reference TRBV5-1 and TRBJ1-1): KAGVTQTPRYLIKTRGQQVTLSCSPISGHRSVSWYQQTPGQGLQFLFEYFSETQRNKGNFPGRFSGRQFSNSRSEMNVSTLELGDSALYLCASSGEVTGGAPFTEAFFGQGTRLTVV.

A note on this clonotype: A much larger clone differs by one base, so this may be a read error. The CDR3: CASSSDSGRLNTGEPFF. CDR3 nucleotides: TGTGCCAGCAGTTCGGACAGCGGTCGGCTGAACACCGGGGAGCCGTTTTTT. The V and J genes are TRBV10-3 and TRBJ2-2, with D maybe TRBD1 (6 bases). CDR3 length: 17 residues. Germline V gene sequence: CDR1 ENHRY, CDR2 SYGVKD.